These T cell receptor beta chains were read from a single sample in a study of T cell repertoires in cytomegalovirus infection. A single record per CDR3 protein comes from TCRdb applying MiXCR to the reads. Of 450,000 to 600,000 distinct CDR3 sequences listed, 10% to 12% were seen once; the top ten hold around 9.6%. The sample comprised PBMCs. Every receptor here comes from a human donor in good health (CMV status not recorded). Some clones in this sample may be carry-over from other donors' samples. Each CDR3 is given without its conserved first and last residue.

V: TRBV12-3/TRBV12-4
J: TRBJ1-6
CDR3: ASSPSGTLH

V: TRBV27
J: TRBJ2-7
CDR3: ASSSPGQGYEQY

V: TRBV7-2
J: TRBJ2-1
CDR3: ASSPRTSGNLIYNEQF

V: TRBV4-2
J: TRBJ2-4
CDR3: ASSQMVGNSLAKNIQY

V: TRBV18
J: TRBJ2-7
CDR3: ASSSGQDYEQY

V: TRBV5-4
J: TRBJ2-7
CDR3: ASSLNLEPTYEQY

V: TRBV10-3
J: TRBJ2-7
CDR3: ATRGGATYEQY

V: TRBV4-2
J: TRBJ2-1
CDR3: ASSQLLAGEQF

V: TRBV18
J: TRBJ1-4
CDR3: ASSPRTEKGEKLF

V: TRBV9
J: TRBJ1-1
CDR3: ASSEQGVVTEAF

V: TRBV2
J: TRBJ2-3
CDR3: ASSESTDTQY

V: TRBV7-9
J: TRBJ2-5
CDR3: ASSAAVGVRETQY

V: TRBV20-1
J: TRBJ2-4
CDR3: SARGSGTTHIQY

V: TRBV7-2
J: TRBJ2-7
CDR3: ASSRGGLSSYEQY

V: TRBV18
J: TRBJ2-1
CDR3: ASSPNGLAGENEQF

V: TRBV6-1
J: TRBJ2-1
CDR3: ASGRGRDNEQF

V: TRBV28
J: TRBJ2-7
CDR3: ASMRGRNEQY

V: TRBV27
J: TRBJ2-7
CDR3: ASSLSFPSSYEQY

V: TRBV11-2
J: TRBJ2-3
CDR3: ASSLRTGEEGDTQY

V: TRBV7-2
J: TRBJ2-2
CDR3: ASSRDSYTGELF

V: TRBV11-2
J: TRBJ1-3
CDR3: ASSIFSGNTIY

V: TRBV11-2
J: TRBJ2-1
CDR3: ASSPRGAGMSSYNEQF

V: TRBV5-1
J: TRBJ1-4
CDR3: ASSLEFGGRGEKLF

V: TRBV6-1
J: TRBJ2-5
CDR3: ASSGGTSGGETQY

V: TRBV14
J: TRBJ2-5
CDR3: ASSQPLSGLQETQY

V: TRBV12-5
J: TRBJ1-4
CDR3: ASGLDGRANEKLF

V: TRBV9
J: TRBJ2-7
CDR3: ASSEMDNPYEQY

V: TRBV7-3
J: TRBJ1-1
CDR3: ASSLNGAGNTEAF

V: TRBV7-9
J: TRBJ2-2
CDR3: ASSLGDINTGELF

V: TRBV11-2
J: TRBJ2-1
CDR3: ASSLDGGLANEQF

V: TRBV12-3/TRBV12-4
J: TRBJ1-5
CDR3: ASSGPEVRWAQH

V: TRBV20-1
J: TRBJ2-1
CDR3: SARQLYNEQF

V: TRBV14
J: TRBJ1-3
CDR3: ASSPDPREDPGNTIY

V: TRBV18
J: TRBJ2-1
CDR3: ASSPTSGGAEDEQF

V: TRBV7-9
J: TRBJ1-5
CDR3: ASSLEDSQPQH

V: TRBV28
J: TRBJ2-3
CDR3: ASSHSRSSGSTDTQY

V: TRBV20-1
J: TRBJ1-6
CDR3: SARQGTQGSPLH

V: TRBV20-1
J: TRBJ1-1
CDR3: SAPRDRGHTEAF

V: TRBV6-2/TRBV6-3
J: TRBJ2-7
CDR3: ASSYSKTGGAYEQY

V: TRBV11-3
J: TRBJ2-1
CDR3: ASSTTLLHEQF

V: TRBV19
J: TRBJ2-5
CDR3: ASSTGLGVGDQETQY

V: TRBV7-2
J: TRBJ2-7
CDR3: ASSLILGTADAGRFNEQY

V: TRBV5-4
J: TRBJ2-2
CDR3: ASSGLAGGSVTGELF

V: TRBV20-1
J: TRBJ2-1
CDR3: SARDAGQGARSEQF

V: TRBV11-3
J: TRBJ2-3
CDR3: ASSLRTGVVGDTQY

V: TRBV5-1
J: TRBJ2-1
CDR3: ASSPRVGGEQF

V: TRBV19
J: TRBJ2-7
CDR3: ASSIGTGGTSGEQY

V: TRBV20-1
J: TRBJ1-5
CDR3: SARASTDSNQPQH

V: TRBV12-3/TRBV12-4
J: TRBJ2-5
CDR3: ASSLLSSSESIQETQY

V: TRBV6-1
J: TRBJ2-2
CDR3: ASSEGPGDTGELF

V: TRBV20-1
J: TRBJ2-1
CDR3: SAREGTRGNEQF

V: TRBV5-5
J: TRBJ1-4
CDR3: ASTLGGTANEKLF

V: TRBV7-9
J: TRBJ2-4
CDR3: ASSSTGLKNIQY

V: TRBV5-1
J: TRBJ2-1
CDR3: ASSLGPGLGQF

V: TRBV7-6
J: TRBJ2-1
CDR3: ASSLGGLALYNEQF

V: TRBV6-6
J: TRBJ2-3
CDR3: ASRPTPGTSGRGVDTQY

V: TRBV7-2
J: TRBJ2-3
CDR3: ASSLGRTSGDTQY